These T cell receptor beta chains were read from a single sample in a study of blood T cell repertoires in COVID-19. Produced via immunoSEQ multiplex PCR; TCRdb's table is partial and in-frame only. The sample has around 220,000 clones, about 88% seen once; the top ten hold about 2.1%. The sample was peripheral blood. These receptors were taken from a woman between 40 and 50 years old who had recovered from COVID-19. CDR3s include the opening cysteine and the closing phenylalanine or tryptophan. Fields, in order: J gene, D gene, V gene, clone size, CDR3 protein, CDR3 DNA. A D gene is named only where the DNA matches it firmly. Rows may omit the clone size; those that give it use once, few, many or a size class.

>TRBJ2-3|TRBD2|TRBV6-2/TRBV6-3|.
CASSTLLRTSGGATTQYF
TGTGCCAGCAGTACGTTACTCCGGACTAGCGGGGGGGCCACTACGCAGTATTTT
>TRBJ1-2|.|TRBV15|.
CATSRDRNRAYGYTF
TGTGCCACCAGCAGAGACCGTAACAGGGCCTATGGCTACACCTTC
>TRBJ2-2|.|TRBV19|.
CASRFAAATGELFF
TGTGCCAGTAGGTTCGCGGCGGCAACCGGGGAGCTGTTTTTT
>TRBJ2-1|TRBD2|TRBV24-1|once
CATSGASGGVVHEQFF
TGTGCCACCAGTGGGGCTAGCGGGGGGGTTGTCCATGAGCAGTTCTTC
>TRBJ2-7|TRBD1|TRBV27|.
CASSWLMGQGVYEQYF
TGTGCCAGCAGTTGGTTAATGGGACAGGGCGTATACGAGCAGTACTTC
>TRBJ2-7|.|TRBV29-1|.
CSVEAGHPYEQYF
TGCAGCGTTGAAGCGGGACATCCCTACGAGCAGTACTTC
>TRBJ2-3|.|TRBV3-1/TRBV3-2|.
CASSLQGSGTISSTDTQYF
TGTGCCAGCAGCCTACAGGGATCCGGGACTATCTCTAGCACAGATACGCAGTATTTT
>TRBJ2-6|.|TRBV28|.
CASSLHSSGANVLTF
TGTGCCAGCAGTCTTCACAGCTCTGGGGCCAACGTCCTGACTTTC
>TRBJ2-7|TRBD2|TRBV19|.
CASSPRTSGSGYEQYF
TGTGCCAGTAGTCCGCGGACTAGCGGGAGTGGTTACGAGCAGTACTTC
>TRBJ1-1|.|TRBV21-1|.
CASSARGGETDLNTEAFF
TGTGCCAGCAGCGCCCGGGGGGGAGAGACAGATTTGAACACTGAAGCTTTCTTT
>TRBJ2-7|TRBD1|TRBV27|.
CASSLRGPGQGYEQYF
TGTGCCAGCAGTTTAAGAGGGCCGGGACAGGGCTACGAGCAGTACTTC
>TRBJ1-5|.|TRBV3-1/TRBV3-2|.
CASSQDLSLTNQPQHF
TGTGCCAGCAGCCAAGATTTAAGCCTCACTAATCAGCCCCAGCATTTT
>TRBJ1-6|TRBD1|TRBV7-9|.
CASSFGQAFYNSPLHF
TGTGCCAGCAGCTTTGGACAGGCCTTTTATAATTCACCCCTCCACTTT
>TRBJ2-1|TRBD1|TRBV30|.
CAWKGQSTFYNEQFF
TGTGCCTGGAAGGGACAGTCTACCTTCTACAATGAGCAGTTCTTC
>TRBJ2-5|TRBD2|TRBV4-1|.
CASSQDGLAGPQETQYF
TGCGCCAGCAGCCAAGACGGACTAGCGGGACCACAAGAGACCCAGTACTTC
>TRBJ2-2|.|TRBV21-1|.
CASNPQGASNTGELFF
TGTGCCAGCAACCCACAGGGGGCTTCGAACACCGGGGAGCTGTTTTTT
>TRBJ1-2|TRBD1|TRBV9|.
CASSVGGGTGGGYGYTF
TGTGCCAGCAGCGTAGGAGGAGGGACAGGGGGCGGCTATGGCTACACCTTC
>TRBJ1-4|.|TRBV6-6|.
CASSPRGTIAKLFF
TGTGCCAGCAGTCCCCGAGGAACTATCGCAAAACTGTTTTTT
>TRBJ2-1|.|TRBV6-5|.
CASSTGVYNEQFF
TGTGCCAGCAGCACGGGAGTCTACAATGAGCAGTTCTTC
>TRBJ2-5|TRBD1|TRBV18|.
CASSLSRGETQYF
TGTGCCAGCTCACTAAGCAGGGGGGAGACCCAGTACTTC
>TRBJ1-2|TRBD1|TRBV9|.
CASSAAGQGLNGYTF
TGTGCCAGCAGCGCGGCGGGACAGGGTCTGAACGGCTACACCTTC
>TRBJ2-3|TRBD1|TRBV7-9|.
CASRQFWTGGLDTQYF
TGTGCCAGCAGACAGTTCTGGACAGGGGGCTTAGATACGCAGTATTTT
>TRBJ1-1|.|TRBV5-4|.
CASSFESPVMNTEAFF
TGTGCCAGCAGCTTCGAATCCCCAGTGATGAACACTGAAGCTTTCTTT
>TRBJ2-1|.|TRBV11-3|.
CASSLVRASLEQFF
TGTGCCAGCAGCTTAGTCAGGGCATCTCTTGAGCAGTTCTTC
>TRBJ2-3|TRBD2|TRBV5-4|.
CASSLSIPGTSGVDTQYF
TGTGCCAGCAGCCTGTCTATTCCCGGGACTAGCGGGGTGGATACGCAGTATTTT
>TRBJ2-7|TRBD2|TRBV15|.
CATSRDRGDEQYF
TGTGCCACCAGCAGAGATCGGGGGGACGAGCAGTACTTC
>TRBJ1-2|TRBD1|TRBV28|.
CASSSGPGQGPYTF
TGTGCCAGCAGTTCCGGACCGGGACAGGGGCCCTACACCTTC
>TRBJ1-5|.|TRBV19|.
CASSMSNQPQHF
TGTGCCAGTAGTATGAGTAATCAGCCCCAGCATTTT
>TRBJ2-1|.|TRBV19|.
CASSRSSSYNEQFF
TGTGCCAGTAGTCGCTCGAGCTCCTACAATGAGCAGTTCTTC
>TRBJ2-5|TRBD2|TRBV19|.
CASTGGGGHQETQYF
TGTGCCAGTACCGGCGGGGGGGGACACCAAGAGACCCAGTACTTC
>TRBJ2-2|.|TRBV28|.
CASSLPAGANTGELFF
TGTGCCAGCAGTTTACCCGCAGGGGCAAACACCGGGGAGCTGTTTTTT
>TRBJ2-7|.|TRBV4-2|.
CASSHFDTYEQYF
TGTGCCAGCAGCCACTTCGACACGTACGAGCAGTACTTC
>TRBJ2-7|TRBD2|TRBV28|.
CASSSVMWEGRCEQYF
TGTGCCAGCAGTTCCGTAATGTGGGAGGGTCGGTGCGAGCAGTACTTC